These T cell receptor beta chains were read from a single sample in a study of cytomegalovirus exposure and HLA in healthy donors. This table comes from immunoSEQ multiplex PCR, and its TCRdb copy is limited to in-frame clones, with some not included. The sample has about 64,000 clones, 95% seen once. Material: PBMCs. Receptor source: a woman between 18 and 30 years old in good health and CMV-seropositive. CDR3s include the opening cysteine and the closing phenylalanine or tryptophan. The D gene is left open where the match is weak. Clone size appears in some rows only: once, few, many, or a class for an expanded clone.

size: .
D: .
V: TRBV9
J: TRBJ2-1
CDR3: CASSVGTMPHNEQFF
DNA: TGTGCCAGCAGCGTTGGGACAATGCCCCACAATGAGCAGTTCTTC

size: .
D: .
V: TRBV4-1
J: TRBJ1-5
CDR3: CASSQDGGGGQPQHF
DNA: TGCGCCAGCAGCCAAGATGGGGGGGGTGGACAGCCCCAGCATTTT

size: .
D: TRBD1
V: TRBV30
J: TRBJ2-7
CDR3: CAWSRTGTSYEQYF
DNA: TGTGCCTGGAGCCGGACAGGGACCTCCTACGAGCAGTACTTC

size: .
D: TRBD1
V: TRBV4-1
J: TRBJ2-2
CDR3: CASSQAGGWGTGELFF
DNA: TGCGCCAGCAGCCAAGCAGGGGGCTGGGGCACCGGGGAGCTGTTTTTT

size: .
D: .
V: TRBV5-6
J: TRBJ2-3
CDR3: CASSFLRRETDTQYF
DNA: TGTGCCAGCAGCTTCCTGCGGCGGGAAACAGATACGCAGTATTTT

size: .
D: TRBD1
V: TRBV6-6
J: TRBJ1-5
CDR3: CASSYSGQPHQPQHF
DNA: TGTGCCAGCAGTTACTCGGGACAGCCGCATCAGCCCCAGCATTTT

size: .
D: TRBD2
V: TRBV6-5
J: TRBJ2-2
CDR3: CASSSLAGGTGELFF
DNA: TGTGCCAGCAGTTCCCTAGCGGGAGGGACCGGGGAGCTGTTTTTT

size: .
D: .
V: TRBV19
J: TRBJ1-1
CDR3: CASSSPGPTEAFF
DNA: TGTGCCAGTAGTTCCCCAGGGCCCACTGAAGCTTTCTTT

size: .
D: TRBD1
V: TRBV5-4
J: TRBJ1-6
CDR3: CASSRGQGLNSPLHF
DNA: TGTGCCAGCAGTCGCGGACAGGGTTTAAACTCACCCCTCCACTTT

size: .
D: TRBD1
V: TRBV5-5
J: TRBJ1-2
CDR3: CASSLRGRDSYGYTF
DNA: TGTGCCAGCAGCTTGAGGGGGCGGGATTCCTATGGCTACACCTTC

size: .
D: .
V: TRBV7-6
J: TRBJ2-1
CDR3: CASSLNTGHIDNEQFF
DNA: TGTGCCAGCAGTTTAAACACAGGGCACATCGACAATGAGCAGTTCTTC

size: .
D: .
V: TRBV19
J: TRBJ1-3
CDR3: CASRFQVLSGNTIYF
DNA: TGTGCCAGCCGATTTCAGGTTCTCTCTGGAAACACCATATATTTT

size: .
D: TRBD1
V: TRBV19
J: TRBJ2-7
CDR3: CASSQTGSYEQYF
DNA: TGTGCCAGTAGCCAGACAGGGTCCTACGAGCAGTACTTC

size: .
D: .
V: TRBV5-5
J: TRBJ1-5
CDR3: CASSFWAAVGPQHF
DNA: TGTGCCAGCAGCTTTTGGGCAGCCGTCGGGCCCCAGCATTTT

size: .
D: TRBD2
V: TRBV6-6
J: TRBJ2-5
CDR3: CASSGGPQETQYF
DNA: TGTGCCAGTAGCGGGGGGCCTCAAGAGACCCAGTACTTC

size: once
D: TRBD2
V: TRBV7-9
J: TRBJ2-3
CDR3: CASSFASGNRDTQYF
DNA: TGTGCCAGCAGCTTTGCTAGCGGGAATCGGGATACGCAGTATTTT

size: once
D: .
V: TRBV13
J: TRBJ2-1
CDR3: CASSSRLSGDYNEQFF
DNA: TGTGCCAGCAGCTCCCGTTTGAGCGGAGATTACAATGAGCAGTTCTTC

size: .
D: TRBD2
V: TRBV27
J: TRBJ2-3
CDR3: CATISGTSGVSGTDTQYF
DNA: TGTGCCACTATATCCGGGACTAGCGGAGTCTCTGGCACAGATACGCAGTATTTT

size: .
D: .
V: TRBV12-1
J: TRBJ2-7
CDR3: CASSPLSRQGPRYF
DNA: TGTGCCAGCAGCCCCCTTTCCCGACAGGGCCCTCGGTACTTC

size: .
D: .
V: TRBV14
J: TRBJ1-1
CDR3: CASSQGLMNTEAFF
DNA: TGTGCCAGCAGCCAGGGGCTGATGAACACTGAAGCTTTCTTT

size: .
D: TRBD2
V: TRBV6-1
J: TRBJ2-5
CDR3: CASSESGGAGETQYF
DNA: TGTGCCAGCAGTGAAAGCGGGGGGGCCGGGGAGACCCAGTACTTC

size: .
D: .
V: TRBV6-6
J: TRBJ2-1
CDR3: CASSPGNEQFF
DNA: TGTGCCAGCAGCCCGGGGAATGAGCAGTTCTTC

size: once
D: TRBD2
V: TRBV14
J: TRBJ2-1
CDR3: CASGTIAGGLNEQFF
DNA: TGTGCCAGCGGGACTATAGCGGGAGGGTTGAATGAGCAGTTCTTC

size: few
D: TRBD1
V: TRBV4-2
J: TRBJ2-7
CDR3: CASSQEGGTGGYEQYF
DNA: TGTGCCAGCAGCCAAGAGGGGGGGACAGGGGGCTACGAGCAGTACTTC

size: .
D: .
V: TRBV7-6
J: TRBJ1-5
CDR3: CASSSTPRGKSNQPQHF
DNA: TGTGCCAGCAGCTCTACCCCAAGGGGTAAGAGCAATCAGCCCCAGCATTTT